Following are 8 T cell receptor beta chains from one sample sequenced in a study of T cell repertoires in cytomegalovirus infection. TCRdb redid the calling of the reads with MiXCR, one entry per CDR3 protein. The data show 480,000 or so distinct CDR3 sequences, around 10% seen once. Sequencing was carried out using PBMCs. Receptor source: a human donor in good health (CMV status not recorded). Some clones in this sample may be carry-over from other donors' samples.

This clonotype was seen a handful of times. The CDR3 region has the DNA TGTGCCAGCTTGAACGGCCTGATGGACAGGGAGGGGCCTGGGGCCAACGTCCTGACTTTC. It specifies CASLNGLMDREGPGANVLTF. The rearrangement links TRBV5-6 to TRBJ2-6, with D perhaps matching TRBD1 (8 bases). V gave up 7 bases and J gave up 2 bases, with 28 bases separating them. The germline V gene encodes CDR1 SGHDT and CDR2 YYEEEE. This CDR3 has 20 residues.

There are many counts of this clonotype. V usage is TRBV6-5 and J usage is TRBJ1-4; D unresolved. Germline CDR1 and CDR2: MNHEY and SVGAGI. This CDR3 comprises 10 residues. V lost 8 bases and J lost 8, with 6 bases in between. The CDR3 reads CASAREKLFF. The CDR3 DNA is TGTGCCAGCGCGAGGGAAAAACTGTTTTTT.

This chain links TRBV27 with TRBJ2-3; D may correspond to TRBD1 or TRBD2 (5 bases each). This CDR3 has 14 residues. The ends were cut back, 1 base at V and 4 bases at J, with 9 bases in the middle. Germline V lookup: CDR1 MNHEY, CDR2 SMNVEV (reference sequence). As DNA, the CDR3 is TGTGCCAGCAGTTTATTGGGGGATGCAGATACGCAGTATTTT. Translating gives CASSLLGDADTQYF.

The V call is TRBV29-1, the J call TRBJ1-2, with D hard to call. Trimming pared 5 bases from V and 2 bases from J, leaving 6 bases between. CDR1 SQVTM and CDR2 ANQGSEA come from the germline V gene. The CDR3 sequence is 11 residues long. The CDR3 sequence: CSVRRNYGYTF. The CDR3 DNA reads as TGCAGCGTTAGACGGAACTATGGCTACACCTTC.

Many counts were recorded for this clonotype. This chain uses TRBV27 with TRBJ1-2; D unclear. Germline CDR1 and CDR2: MNHEY and SMNVEV (reference sequence). Deletions cut 11 bases from V and 4 bases from J, with 14 bases between. The CDR3 runs 12 residues. CDR3 residues: CASGQSRYGYTF. DNA of the CDR3: TGTGCCTCTGGGCAATCCCGCTATGGCTACACCTTC.

CDR3 in DNA: TGCAGCGTTGCTCGGGACAGGGGGCCCTACGAGCAGTACTTC. This sequence encodes CSVARDRGPYEQYF. The chain employs TRBV29-1 and TRBJ2-7; 12 bases line up with TRBD1. The CDR3 has 14 amino acids. V trimming: 4 bases; J trimming: 2 bases; junction bases outside the gene matches: 3. From germline, CDR1 is SQVTM and CDR2 ANQGSEA.

This clonotype was recorded at least ten times. The rearrangement uses TRBV7-8 and TRBJ2-1; 10 positions match TRBD2. From germline, CDR1 is SGHVS and CDR2 FQNEAQ. V shed 2 bases, J shed 6 bases, and the junction held 16 bases outside the gene matches. The length of the CDR3 is 19 residues. Here the CDR3 DNA reads TGTGCCAGCAGCTTAAAGAGCGGGGGGGTCTTCGGGGTCCTCAATGAGCAGTTCTTC. Its translation is CASSLKSGGVFGVLNEQFF.

This clonotype occurred a few times. V is TRBV6-6 and J is TRBJ2-5; 7 bases align to TRBD2. V shed 7 bases and J 4 bases; nucleotides not matched to a gene: 12. Germline CDR1 MNHNY, CDR2 SVGAGI (reference sequence). The CDR3 loop spans 15 amino acids. The CDR3 region is CASTPRGTTGETQYF. The CDR3 nucleotides read TGTGCCAGCACCCCACGGGGGACTACAGGAGAGACCCAGTACTTC.